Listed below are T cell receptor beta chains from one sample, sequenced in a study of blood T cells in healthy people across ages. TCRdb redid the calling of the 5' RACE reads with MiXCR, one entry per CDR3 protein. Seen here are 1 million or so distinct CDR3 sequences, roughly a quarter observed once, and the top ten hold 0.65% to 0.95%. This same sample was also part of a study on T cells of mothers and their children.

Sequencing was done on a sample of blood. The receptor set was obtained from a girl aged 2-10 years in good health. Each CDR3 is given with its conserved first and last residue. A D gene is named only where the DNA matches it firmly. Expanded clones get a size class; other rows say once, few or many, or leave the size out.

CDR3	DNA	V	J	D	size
CASSHPAGNEQYF	TGTGCCAGCAGTCACCCAGCGGGGAACGAGCAGTACTTC	TRBV28	TRBJ2-7	TRBD2	few
CASSLGLASSYEQYF	TGTGCCAGCAGTTTAGGACTAGCGAGTTCCTACGAGCAGTACTTC	TRBV27	TRBJ2-7	TRBD2	-
CASSSGASGSLNEQFF	TGTGCCAGCAGTAGCGGAGCTAGCGGGAGCCTCAATGAGCAGTTCTTC	TRBV6-1	TRBJ2-1	TRBD2	-
CASSLGPAPYEQYF	TGCGCCAGCAGCTTGGGGCCAGCCCCCTACGAGCAGTACTTC	TRBV5-1	TRBJ2-7	-	-
CASSSLTASNIQYF	TGTGCCAGCAGTTCGCTTACGGCGTCAAACATTCAGTACTTC	TRBV27	TRBJ2-4	-	-
CASSPSNVGEQYF	TGTGCCAGCAGCCCCTCCAACGTCGGCGAGCAGTACTTC	TRBV9	TRBJ2-7	-	few
CSAPDSYSGNTIYF	TGCAGTGCCCCGGACTCTTACTCTGGAAACACCATATATTTT	TRBV20-1	TRBJ1-3	-	few
CASSRQKGLVSSGTGELFF	TGTGCCAGCAGCCGCCAGAAAGGACTAGTGTCTTCCGGCACCGGGGAGCTGTTTTTT	TRBV7-8	TRBJ2-2	TRBD2	-
CASSMWGTEAFF	TGTGCCAGTAGTATGTGGGGCACTGAAGCTTTCTTT	TRBV19	TRBJ1-1	-	few
CASYRREETQYF	TGTGCCAGCTACAGGAGGGAAGAGACCCAGTACTTC	TRBV28	TRBJ2-5	-	-
CASSLRLAHEQFF	TGTGCCAGCAGCTTAAGGCTAGCCCATGAGCAGTTCTTC	TRBV7-3	TRBJ2-1	-	-
CASSRTAFQETQYF	TGTGCCAGCAGCCGGACAGCCTTCCAAGAGACCCAGTACTTC	TRBV6-1	TRBJ2-5	-	-
CASTHLLALSEETQYF	TGTGCCAGCACCCATTTGTTGGCCTTATCCGAAGAGACCCAGTACTTC	TRBV11-2	TRBJ2-5	-	-